This TCR beta chain emerged from a study of blood T cell repertoires in COVID-19. Study-level information: Italy, Spain and the United States were the sources of the convalescent and acute COVID-19 samples.

Profiled with immunoSEQ multiplex PCR; TCRdb holds only in-frame clones, not every one. Of about 140,000 clones listed, over 60% are singletons. The sample was peripheral blood. The receptor was derived from a woman in her fifties or sixties with active or convalescent COVID-19.

The CDR3 sequence is CASSKDRTGDTGELFF. The DNA of the CDR3 is TGTGCCAGCAGCAAAGATCGGACAGGGGACACCGGGGAGCTGTTTTTT. This sequence joins TRBV21-1 and TRBJ2-2; the tabulated D call, TRBD1, remains unverified against the DNA. TRBV21-1 is a pseudogene segment. The CDR3 length is 16 residues.